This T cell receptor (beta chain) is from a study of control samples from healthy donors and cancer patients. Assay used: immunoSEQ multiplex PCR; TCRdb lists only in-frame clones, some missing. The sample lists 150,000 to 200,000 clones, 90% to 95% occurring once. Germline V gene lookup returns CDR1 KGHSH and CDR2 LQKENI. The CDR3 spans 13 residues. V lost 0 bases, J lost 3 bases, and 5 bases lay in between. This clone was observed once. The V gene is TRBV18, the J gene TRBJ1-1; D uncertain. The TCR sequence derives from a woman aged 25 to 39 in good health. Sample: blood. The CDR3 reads CASSPPRDTEAFF. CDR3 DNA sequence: TGTGCCAGCTCACCACCCAGAGACACTGAAGCTTTCTTT.